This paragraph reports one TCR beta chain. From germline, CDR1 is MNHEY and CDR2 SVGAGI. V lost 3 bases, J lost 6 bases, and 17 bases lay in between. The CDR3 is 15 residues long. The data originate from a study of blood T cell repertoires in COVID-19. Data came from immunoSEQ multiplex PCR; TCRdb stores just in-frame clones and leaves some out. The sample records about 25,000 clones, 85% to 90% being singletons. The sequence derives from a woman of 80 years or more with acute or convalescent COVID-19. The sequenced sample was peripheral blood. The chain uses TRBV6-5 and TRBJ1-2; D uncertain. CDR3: CASSYGVRPRDGYTF. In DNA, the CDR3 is TGTGCCAGCAGTTATGGTGTTAGACCCCGGGATGGCTACACCTTC.